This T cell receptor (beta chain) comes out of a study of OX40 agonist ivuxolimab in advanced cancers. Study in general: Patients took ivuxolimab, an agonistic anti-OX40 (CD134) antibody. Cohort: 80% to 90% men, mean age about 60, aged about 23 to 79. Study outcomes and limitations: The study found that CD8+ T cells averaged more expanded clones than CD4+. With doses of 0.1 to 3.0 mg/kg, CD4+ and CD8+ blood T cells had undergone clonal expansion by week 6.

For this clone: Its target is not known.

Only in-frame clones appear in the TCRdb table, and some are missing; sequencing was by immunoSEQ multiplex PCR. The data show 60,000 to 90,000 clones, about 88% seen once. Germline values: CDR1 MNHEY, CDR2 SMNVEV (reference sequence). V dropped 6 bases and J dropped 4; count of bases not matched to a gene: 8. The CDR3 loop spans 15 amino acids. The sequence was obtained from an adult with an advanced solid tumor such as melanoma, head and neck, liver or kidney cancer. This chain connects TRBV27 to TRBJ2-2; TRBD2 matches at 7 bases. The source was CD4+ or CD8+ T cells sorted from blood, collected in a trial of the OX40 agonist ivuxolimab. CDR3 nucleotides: TGTGCCAGCAGCTCATGGGGGGAGGGCACCGGGGAGCTGTTTTTT. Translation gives CASSSWGEGTGELFF.